These 5 T cell receptor beta chains came from one sample sequenced in a study of CD8 T cells in ankylosing spondylitis. TCRdb called the 5' RACE reads again in MiXCR, with one record for every CDR3 protein. The repertoire consists of about 210,000 distinct CDR3 sequences, with 8% to 9% occurring once and the leading ten covering 4.5% to 5%. Material for sequencing was blood, either unsorted or a sorted T cell fraction (not recorded which). The source of these receptors is a female donor with ankylosing spondylitis or in good health (not recorded which).

This clonotype was observed at least ten times. CDR3 region: CASQTGLNTEAFF. The CDR3 DNA reads as TGTGCCAGCCAGACAGGGTTGAACACTGAAGCTTTCTTT. This chain joins TRBV10-3 and TRBJ1-1, with 7 bases matching TRBD1. V dropped 10 bases and J dropped 0; count of bases not matched to a gene: 5. CDR3 length equals 13 residues. Germline loops: CDR1 ENHRY, CDR2 SYGVKD.

This clonotype was detected many times. J is TRBJ2-3 and V is TRBV5-1; TRBD2 might be the D (6 bases). Germline CDR1 and CDR2: SGHRS and YFSETQ. Trimming took 0 bases from V and 5 from J, leaving 13 bases between them. The CDR3 has 15 residues. The CDR3 here is CASSLEASVGDTQYF. The CDR3 DNA reads TGCGCCAGCAGCTTGGAGGCTAGCGTCGGAGATACGCAGTATTTT.

This clonotype has a count of ten or more. J is TRBJ1-1 and V is TRBV6-4, with TRBD1 matching over 7 bases. This CDR3 has 14 residues. CDR1 MRHNA and CDR2 SNTAGT come from the germline V gene. Unmatched junction bases numbered 1, after V lost 2 bases and J lost 1 base. The DNA of the CDR3 is TGTGCCAGCAGTGACGGGACAGAGAACACTGAAGCTTTCTTT. Translating it yields CASSDGTENTEAFF.

This clonotype was seen more than once but under ten times. The CDR3 reads CASSPLWGDGPNEQYF. In nucleotides, the CDR3 is TGTGCCAGCAGCCCACTTTGGGGCGACGGCCCCAACGAGCAGTACTTC. The rearrangement uses TRBV7-4 and TRBJ2-7, with D perhaps TRBD1 (5 bases). V shed 5 bases and J shed 5 bases, with 22 bases lying between them. The CDR3 runs 16 residues. CDR1 is SGHVT and CDR2 is SQSDAQ in the germline V gene.

The sample holds many counts of this clonotype. The genes are TRBV29-1 and TRBJ1-1; D gene ambiguous. The CDR3 loop spans 12 amino acids. V was shortened by 4 bases and J by 3 bases, with 9 bases between the two germline ends. Germline values: CDR1 SQVTM, CDR2 ANQGSEA. The CDR3 is CSVVEDYTEAFF. The CDR3 coding sequence is TGCAGCGTTGTGGAGGATTACACTGAAGCTTTCTTT.